This TCR beta chain stems from a study of T cell changes during pregnancy in multiple sclerosis. This clone was picked up one time. Assay used: immunoSEQ multiplex PCR; TCRdb lists only in-frame clones, some missing. This table holds more than 65,000 clones, approximately 86% found once. V trimming: 5 bases; J trimming: 4 bases; junction bases outside the gene matches: 4. Germline V CDR1 and CDR2: SGHDT, YYEEEE. The CDR3 is made up of 14 amino acids. The source material was peripheral blood, sampled before pregnancy. The chain combines TRBV5-6 with TRBJ2-1, with 9 bases matching TRBD2. The TCR originated in a female donor with multiple sclerosis, enrolled in a pregnancy study. CDR3 bases: TGTGCCAGCAGTTTTAGCGGGAGTTACAATGAGCAGTTCTTC. Translation gives CASSFSGSYNEQFF.